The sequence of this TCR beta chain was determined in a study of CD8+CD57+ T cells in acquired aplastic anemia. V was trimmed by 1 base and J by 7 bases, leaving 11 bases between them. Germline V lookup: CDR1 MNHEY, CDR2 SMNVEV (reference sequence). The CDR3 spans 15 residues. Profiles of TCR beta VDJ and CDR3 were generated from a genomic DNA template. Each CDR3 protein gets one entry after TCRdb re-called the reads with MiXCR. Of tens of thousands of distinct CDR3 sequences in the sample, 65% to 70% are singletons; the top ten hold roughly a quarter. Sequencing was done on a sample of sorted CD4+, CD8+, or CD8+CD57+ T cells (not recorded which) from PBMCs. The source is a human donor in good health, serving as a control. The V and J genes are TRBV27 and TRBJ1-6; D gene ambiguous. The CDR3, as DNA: TGTGCCAGCAGTTTATACAGCCCCAGAAATTCACCCCTCCACTTT. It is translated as CASSLYSPRNSPLHF.